At least ten counts were recorded for the clone carrying this T cell receptor beta chain. This sample is drawn from a study of cytomegalovirus exposure and HLA in healthy donors. Use of 60 Vbeta and 13 Jbeta primers characterized the PCR. The protocol was immunoSEQ multiplex PCR, while the TCRdb copy is restricted to in-frame clones and leaves out a portion. Among some 150,000 clones listed, 80% to 85% were seen once. The CDR3 contains 13 residues. Germline loops: CDR1 MRHNA, CDR2 SNTAGT. V gave up 4 bases and J gave up 3 bases, with 7 bases separating them. The sample comprised PBMCs. This sequence joins TRBV6-4 and TRBJ1-5; D not certain. This TCR was sampled from a male donor in good health and CMV-seronegative. CDR3 sequence: CASSARVNQPQHF. The DNA for the CDR3 is TGTGCCAGCAGTGCACGGGTCAATCAGCCCCAGCATTTT.